This T cell receptor (beta chain) comes out of a study of shared clonotypes between healthy human individuals. The germline CDR1 and CDR2 sequences are SEHNR and FQNEAQ (reference sequence). The CDR3 totals 17 residues. V lost 4 bases and J 5 bases, leaving 24 bases between the germline ends. Naive CD8 cells were CD45RO-negative, positively selected for CCR7, excluding terminally differentiated effector memory CD45RA+ cells. In the authors' workflow: Filtering was not the same, since immunoSEQ gave junction-only sequences without quality scores. Only in-frame clones appear in the TCRdb table, and some are missing; sequencing was by immunoSEQ multiplex PCR. Clone size and the V and J calls come from that table; the DNA yielded D and trimming. Of fewer than 1 million clones detected, just over 95% appear once; the ten largest clones hold about 0.25%.

Sequenced sample: naive CD8+ T cells sorted from blood. This chain connects TRBV7-9 to TRBJ2-7; either TRBD1 or TRBD2 may fit D (6 bases each). The source is a man aged 25-45 years in good health. The CDR3 sequence: CASSSIPARGRGDEQYF. The DNA for the CDR3 is TGTGCCAGCAGCTCGATCCCGGCGCGGGGAAGGGGGGACGAGCAGTACTTC.